Each of the 5 T cell receptor beta chains below was sequenced from the same sample in a study of T-cell memory formation after mild COVID-19 (dated by TCRdb to 2020 to 2023). The library was prepared using 5' RACE. Sequencer: Illumina NovaSeq 6000. Clones were called with MiXCR by TCRdb after fastp trimmed the public reads at Q25, and only in-frame beta chains were retained. One record per CDR3 amino acid sequence lists the most common genes and DNA. This sample lists about 400,000 distinct CDR3 sequences; about 20% were detected once. The ten largest clones add up to roughly a fifth of the sample. Sequenced material: PBMCs or a T cell subset sorted from them (not recorded which). These receptors all come from a man in his late teens or twenties who had mild COVID-19 (a few samples of this study predate the infection). The sample titles of this study are shuffled in the database, so cell type and time point are left out; the donor was told from shared clones.

This clonotype has a handful of counts. This sequence joins TRBV7-8 and TRBJ2-7; D possibly corresponds to TRBD2 (5 bases). V shed 5 bases and J shed 0 bases, with 14 bases lying between them. Germline CDR1 and CDR2: SGHVS and FQNEAQ. CDR3 length: 15 amino acids. This chain's CDR3 is CASSPLDFFSYEQYV. For the CDR3, the DNA is TGTGCCAGCAGCCCCCTGGACTTTTTCTCCTACGAGCAGTACGTC.

In this sample, this clonotype turned up a few times. V and J are TRBV6-2 or TRBV6-3 and TRBJ2-3; D unresolved. The germline V gene encodes CDR1 MNHEY and CDR2 SVGEGT. The CDR3 is made up of 15 amino acids. Trimming left V 5 bases short and J 5 bases short, with 17 bases between. CDR3 nucleotides: TGTGCCAGCAGTAGGCCCAGGATTTTGGAAGATACGCAGTATTTT. Protein: CASSRPRILEDTQYF.

This chain uses TRBV7-8 with TRBJ2-1; D gene ambiguous. With 0 bases removed from V and 8 bases from J, the gap between germline ends came to 8 bases. This CDR3 is 13 amino acids long. Looked up from germline, CDR1 is SGHVS and CDR2 is FQNEAQ. The CDR3 sequence: CASSLAPRHEQFF. In DNA, the CDR3 is TGTGCCAGCAGCTTAGCCCCCCGCCATGAGCAGTTCTTC.

The chain combines TRBV7-6 with TRBJ2-5, with D perhaps matching TRBD1 or TRBD2 (6 bases each). Trimming removed 2 bases at V and 4 bases at J, with 14 bases between. The CDR3 has 15 residues. Germline CDR1 SGHVS, CDR2 FNYEAQ. The CDR3 DNA sequence: TGTGCCAGCAGCTTAAGCCCGGGGGCAAGAGAGACCCAGTACTTC. Its translation: CASSLSPGARETQYF.

This chain connects TRBV12-5 to TRBJ1-5; D not resolved. The CDR3 length is 13 residues. CDR1 LGHNT and CDR2 FRNRAP come from the germline V gene. The V end was cut by 1 base, the J end by 8 bases, with 9 bases between. The DNA of the CDR3 is TGTGCTAGTGGTTTGGGGGTCTTAGAGCCCCAGCATTTT. Protein: CASGLGVLEPQHF.